This is a list of T cell receptor beta chains from one sample in a study of cytomegalovirus exposure and HLA in healthy donors. Produced via immunoSEQ multiplex PCR; TCRdb's table is partial and in-frame only. This sample has 160,000 or so clones; just over 75% occur once, and the top ten carry approximately 1%. Sequencing input: PBMCs. These receptors all come from a woman aged 40 to 55 in good health and CMV-seronegative. CDR3s include the opening cysteine and the closing phenylalanine or tryptophan. D genes are given only for firm matches. Size is omitted from some rows. Given values are once, few, many or a class for expanded clones.

TRBJ1-2 | TRBV4-2 | once | - | 15 | TGTGCCAGCAGCCAAGAGGTCAGGGGCGTCTATGGCTACACCTTC | CASSQEVRGVYGYTF
TRBJ2-7 | TRBV5-6 | - | - | 15 | TGTGCCAGCAGCGGATCCCTGGCGGATCCCTACGAGCAGTACTTC | CASSGSLADPYEQYF
TRBJ2-1 | TRBV7-2 | - | TRBD1 | 17 | TGTGCCAGCACTAAGCGGGCTGGGGGACAGGGGGTTAATGAGCAGTTCTTC | CASTKRAGGQGVNEQFF
TRBJ2-5 | TRBV5-1 | - | TRBD2 | 17 | TGCGCCAGCAGCTTGGGGACTAGCGGGAGGACGGAGGAGACCCAGTACTTC | CASSLGTSGRTEETQYF
TRBJ2-7 | TRBV27 | - | TRBD2 | 16 | TGTGCCAGCAGTCCCCTACTAGCGGGAGGGCCCTACGAGCAGTACTTC | CASSPLLAGGPYEQYF
TRBJ1-1 | TRBV5-1 | - | - | 13 | TGCGCCAGCACAGGGCGCGGGGAGACTGAAGCTTTCTTT | CASTGRGETEAFF
TRBJ1-2 | TRBV6-5 | once | TRBD1 | 14 | TGTGCCAGCAGTTACCGGGACAGTAACTATGGCTACACCTTC | CASSYRDSNYGYTF
TRBJ1-5 | TRBV19 | - | - | 14 | TGTGCCAGTAGTTTCCTACAGGGAAACCAGCCCCAGCATTTT | CASSFLQGNQPQHF
TRBJ1-2 | TRBV27 | - | TRBD1 | 15 | TGTGCCAGCAGCCCTGCACAGGGGAGGAAGGGGGGCTACACCTTC | CASSPAQGRKGGYTF
TRBJ2-5 | TRBV11-3 | - | TRBD2 | 16 | TGTGCCAGCAGCTTAGTGGCGGCGGGAGTGGGTGAGACCCAGTACTTC | CASSLVAAGVGETQYF
TRBJ2-1 | TRBV15 | few | TRBD2 | 14 | TGTGCCACCAGCAGCGGGACTAGCCTGAGTGAGCAGTTCTTC | CATSSGTSLSEQFF
TRBJ1-3 | TRBV19 | - | - | 15 | TGTGCCAGTACAACTGGGAGGCAATCTGGAAACACCATATATTTT | CASTTGRQSGNTIYF
TRBJ1-1 | TRBV2 | medium-sized | - | 14 | TGTGCCAGCAGTGCACACGACAGGAACACTGAAGCTTTCTTT | CASSAHDRNTEAFF
TRBJ2-5 | TRBV30 | - | TRBD2 | 18 | TGTGCCTGGAAAGACAGCCCCGAGGCTAGCGGGAGCGGGGAGACCCAGTACTTC | CAWKDSPEASGSGETQYF
TRBJ2-2 | TRBV15 | - | - | 13 | TGTGCCACCAGCATCCAGAACACCGGGGAGCTGTTTTTT | CATSIQNTGELFF
TRBJ1-4 | TRBV18 | - | - | 14 | TGTGCCAGCTCACCGTCTAGTACTAATGAAAAACTGTTTTTT | CASSPSSTNEKLFF
TRBJ2-1 | TRBV6-6 | - | - | 14 | TGTGCCAGCAGACCCGGGACTGCGGTCGGTGAGCAGTTCTTC | CASRPGTAVGEQFF
TRBJ1-1 | TRBV19 | once | TRBD1 | 16 | TGTGCCAGTAATCGGGACAGGGAAACGATGAACACTGAAGCTTTCTTT | CASNRDRETMNTEAFF
TRBJ1-2 | TRBV5-8 | - | - | 11 | TGTGCCAGCAGTTTGGTATATGGCTACACCTTC | CASSLVYGYTF
TRBJ2-7 | TRBV6-1 | few | - | 16 | TGTGCCAGCAGTGAATCACCTATCGGGAGCTCCTACGAGCAGTACTTC | CASSESPIGSSYEQYF
TRBJ1-5 | TRBV21-1 | - | - | 12 | TGTGCCGGGAGTGATAGCAATCAGCCCCAGCATTTT | CAGSDSNQPQHF
TRBJ1-5 | TRBV19 | - | - | 16 | TGTGCCAGTAGTATAGGTACAGGAACCTCAGGTCAGCCCCAGCATTTT | CASSIGTGTSGQPQHF
TRBJ2-7 | TRBV6-5 | - | TRBD1 | 14 | TGTGCCAGCAGTCCGGGGACAGCCTCCTACGAGCAGTACTTC | CASSPGTASYEQYF
TRBJ2-2 | TRBV9 | - | - | 15 | TGTGCCAGCAGCCCAATCGGGGAGATCACCGGGGAGCTGTTTTTT | CASSPIGEITGELFF
TRBJ1-1 | TRBV29-1 | - | TRBD1 | 14 | TGCAGCGTTAAGGGGGCAGAATGGGGCACTGAAGCTTTCTTT | CSVKGAEWGTEAFF
TRBJ2-7 | TRBV19 | - | - | 13 | TGTGCCAGTAGTATTAACGGGGGACACGAGCAGTACTTC | CASSINGGHEQYF
TRBJ1-3 | TRBV19 | - | TRBD1 | 17 | TGTGCCAGTGCCCCCTACTACAGACAGGGCTCTGGAAACACCATATATTTT | CASAPYYRQGSGNTIYF
TRBJ1-5 | TRBV6-5 | - | TRBD1 | 15 | TGTGCCAGCAGTCGGAACCCCGGGACAGGTCAGCCCCAGCATTTT | CASSRNPGTGQPQHF
TRBJ1-2 | TRBV29-1 | - | - | 12 | TGCAGCGTGGGGACTGCGAACTATGGCTACACCTTC | CSVGTANYGYTF
TRBJ1-3 | TRBV5-6 | - | TRBD1 | 19 | TGTGCCAGCTCCTTAGGGCCACAGGGGCTCCTAACCTCTGGAAACACCATATATTTT | CASSLGPQGLLTSGNTIYF
TRBJ1-1 | TRBV29-1 | - | TRBD1 | 14 | TGCAGCGCCGGGACAGGGGGCGGGTGGACTGAAGCTTTCTTT | CSAGTGGGWTEAFF
TRBJ1-1 | TRBV7-9 | - | - | 14 | TGTGCCAGCAGCTTATGGCCTGGGAACACTGAAGCTTTCTTT | CASSLWPGNTEAFF
TRBJ1-2 | TRBV27 | - | TRBD1 | 14 | TGTGCCAGCAGTTACCGGGACAGGGCCTATGGCTACACCTTC | CASSYRDRAYGYTF
TRBJ2-5 | TRBV9 | - | TRBD2 | 17 | TGTGCCAGCAGCGTAGCGGGACTAGCGGGAGGAGTGGAGACCCAGTACTTC | CASSVAGLAGGVETQYF
TRBJ2-1 | TRBV7-9 | - | - | 15 | TGTGCCAGCACCCGGGATGGGCGGGAAGACAATGAGCAGTTCTTC | CASTRDGREDNEQFF
TRBJ2-7 | TRBV19 | few | - | 13 | TGTGCCAGTAGTGCAGGGGAGTTATACGAGCAGTACTTC | CASSAGELYEQYF
TRBJ2-3 | TRBV5-4 | - | TRBD2 | 19 | TGTGCCAGCAGCCCCTACCTGGGACTAGCGATCGAGAGCACAGATACGCAGTATTTT | CASSPYLGLAIESTDTQYF
TRBJ2-4 | TRBV6-5 | - | - | 11 | TGTGCCAGCAAGATTGAGGGCATTCAGTACTTC | CASKIEGIQYF
TRBJ2-3 | TRBV30 | once | TRBD2 | 15 | TGTGCCTGGAGTTCCGGGACTAGCGGCACAGATACGCAGTATTTT | CAWSSGTSGTDTQYF
TRBJ2-1 | TRBV6-1 | - | - | 13 | TGTGCCAGCAGTCAACAGGTGAACAATGAGCAGTTCTTC | CASSQQVNNEQFF
TRBJ1-1 | TRBV7-9 | - | - | 13 | TGTGCCAGCAGCTTTGACGCGGTCACTGAAGCTTTCTTT | CASSFDAVTEAFF
TRBJ1-2 | TRBV19 | - | - | 14 | TGTGCCAGTAGTATACACGCAGCTAACTATGGCTACACCTTC | CASSIHAANYGYTF